This T cell receptor (beta chain) was sequenced during a study of radiation and T cells in renal cell carcinoma. This sample's time point: blood 4 weeks post-SBRT, at nephrectomy. The treatment is: 15 Gy SBRT to primary tumor, nephrectomy 4 weeks later. The repertoire was sequenced with immunoSEQ multiplex PCR; TCRdb's copy has only in-frame clones and lacks some. The table includes 60,000 to 75,000 clones, more than 60% detected once. The CDR3 covers 13 residues. The V end was cut by 2 bases, the J end by 4 bases, with 8 bases between. Germline CDR1 SEHNR, CDR2 FQNEAQ (reference sequence). The chain uses TRBV7-9 and TRBJ1-1; D is possibly TRBD1 (6 bases). Source: blood, taken from a patient whose treatment included radiotherapy and nephrectomy. This clonotype was obtained from a man aged 55 to 70 with renal cell carcinoma. The CDR3 sequence: CASSLPDSTEAFF. In DNA form, the CDR3 reads TGTGCCAGCAGCTTACCGGACAGCACTGAAGCTTTCTTT.